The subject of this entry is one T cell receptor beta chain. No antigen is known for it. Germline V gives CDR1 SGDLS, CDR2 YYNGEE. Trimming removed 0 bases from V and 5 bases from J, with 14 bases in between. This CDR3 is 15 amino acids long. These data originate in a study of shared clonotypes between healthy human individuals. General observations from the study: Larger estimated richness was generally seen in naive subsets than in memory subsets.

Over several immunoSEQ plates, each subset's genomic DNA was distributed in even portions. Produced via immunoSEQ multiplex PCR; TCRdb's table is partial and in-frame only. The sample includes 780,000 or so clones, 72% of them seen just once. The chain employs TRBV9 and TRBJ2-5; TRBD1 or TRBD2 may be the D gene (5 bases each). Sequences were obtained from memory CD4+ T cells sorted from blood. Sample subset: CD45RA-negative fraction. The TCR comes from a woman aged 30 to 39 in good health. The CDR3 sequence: CASSVGWGYGETQYF. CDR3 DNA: TGTGCCAGCAGCGTAGGTTGGGGGTATGGGGAGACCCAGTACTTC.